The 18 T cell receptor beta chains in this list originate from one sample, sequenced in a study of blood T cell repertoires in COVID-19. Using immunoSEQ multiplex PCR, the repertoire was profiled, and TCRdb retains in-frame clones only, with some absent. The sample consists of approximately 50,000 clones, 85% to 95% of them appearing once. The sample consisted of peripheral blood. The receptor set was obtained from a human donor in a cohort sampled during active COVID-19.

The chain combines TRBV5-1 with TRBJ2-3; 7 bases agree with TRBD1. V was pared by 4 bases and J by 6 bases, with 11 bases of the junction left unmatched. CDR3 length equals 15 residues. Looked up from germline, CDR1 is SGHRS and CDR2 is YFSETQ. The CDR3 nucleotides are TGCGCCAGCAGCCCCGGGACAGCCACAGGGGATACGCAGTATTTT. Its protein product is CASSPGTATGDTQYF. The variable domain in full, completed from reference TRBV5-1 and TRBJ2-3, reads KAGVTQTPRYLIKTRGQQVTLSCSPISGHRSVSWYQQTPGQGLQFLFEYFSETQRNKGNFPGRFSGRQFSNSRSEMNVSTLELGDSALYLCASSPGTATGDTQYFGPGTRLTVL.

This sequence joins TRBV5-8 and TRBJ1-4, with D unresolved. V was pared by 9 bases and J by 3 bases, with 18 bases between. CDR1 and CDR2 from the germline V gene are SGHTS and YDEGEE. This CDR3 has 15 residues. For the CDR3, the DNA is TGTGCCAACTCCCGCCGACAAGTTCCTAATGAAAAACTGTTTTTT. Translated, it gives CANSRRQVPNEKLFF.

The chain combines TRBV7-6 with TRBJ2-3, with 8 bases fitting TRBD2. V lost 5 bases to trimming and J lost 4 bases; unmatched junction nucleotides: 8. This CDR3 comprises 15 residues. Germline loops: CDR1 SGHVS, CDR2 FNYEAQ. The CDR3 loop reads CASSRGGGQADTQYF. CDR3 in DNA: TGTGCCAGCAGCCGGGGCGGGGGGCAGGCAGATACGCAGTATTTT.

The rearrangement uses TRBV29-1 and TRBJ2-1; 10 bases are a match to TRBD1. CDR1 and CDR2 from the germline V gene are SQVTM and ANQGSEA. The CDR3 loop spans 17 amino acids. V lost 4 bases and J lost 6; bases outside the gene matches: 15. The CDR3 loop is CSVVGSLGDRGTNEQFF. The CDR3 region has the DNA TGCAGCGTTGTGGGGAGCCTTGGGGACAGGGGTACCAATGAGCAGTTCTTC.

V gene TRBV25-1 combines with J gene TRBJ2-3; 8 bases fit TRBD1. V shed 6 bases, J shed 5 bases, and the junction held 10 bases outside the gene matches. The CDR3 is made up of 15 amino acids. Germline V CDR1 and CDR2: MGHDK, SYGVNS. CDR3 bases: TGTGCCAGCAGAACGAAACGGACAGGGAGAGATACGCAGTATTTT. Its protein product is CASRTKRTGRDTQYF. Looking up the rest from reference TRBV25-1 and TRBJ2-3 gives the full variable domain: EADIYQTPRYLVIGTGKKITLECSQTMGHDKMYWYQQDPGMELHLIHYSYGVNSTEKGDLSSESTVSRIRTEHFPLTLESARPSHTSQYLCASRTKRTGRDTQYFGPGTRLTVL.

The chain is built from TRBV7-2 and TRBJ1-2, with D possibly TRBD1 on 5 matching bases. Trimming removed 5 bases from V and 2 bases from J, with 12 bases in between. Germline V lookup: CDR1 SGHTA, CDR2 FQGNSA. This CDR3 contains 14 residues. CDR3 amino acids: CASSPGTDNYGYTF. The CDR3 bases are TGTGCCAGCAGCCCCGGGACTGACAACTATGGCTACACCTTC.

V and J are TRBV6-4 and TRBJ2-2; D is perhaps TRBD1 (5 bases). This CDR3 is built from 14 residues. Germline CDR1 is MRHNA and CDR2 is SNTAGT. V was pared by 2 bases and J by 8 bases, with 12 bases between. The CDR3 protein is CASSDLGLPGELFF. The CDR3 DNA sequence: TGTGCCAGCAGTGACCTGGGGCTCCCTGGGGAGCTGTTTTTT.

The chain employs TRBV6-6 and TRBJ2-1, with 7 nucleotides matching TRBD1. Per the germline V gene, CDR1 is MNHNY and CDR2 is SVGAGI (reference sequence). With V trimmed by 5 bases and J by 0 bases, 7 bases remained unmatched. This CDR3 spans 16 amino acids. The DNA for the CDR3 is TGTGCCAGCAGTCACCGGGACAGAACCTCCTACAATGAGCAGTTCTTC. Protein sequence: CASSHRDRTSYNEQFF.

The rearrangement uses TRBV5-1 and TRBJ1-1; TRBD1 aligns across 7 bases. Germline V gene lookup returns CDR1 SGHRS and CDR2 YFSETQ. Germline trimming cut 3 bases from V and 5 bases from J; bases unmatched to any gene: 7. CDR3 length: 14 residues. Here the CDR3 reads CASSSGQEITEAFF. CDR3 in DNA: TGCGCCAGCAGCTCCGGACAGGAGATAACTGAAGCTTTCTTT.

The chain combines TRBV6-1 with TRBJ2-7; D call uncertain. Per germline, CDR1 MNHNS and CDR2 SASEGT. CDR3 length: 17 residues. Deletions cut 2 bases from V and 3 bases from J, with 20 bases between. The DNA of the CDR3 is TGTGCCAGCAGTGAAATTTATAGGCAGGCAGGCCACTACGAGCAGTACGTC. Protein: CASSEIYRQAGHYEQYV.

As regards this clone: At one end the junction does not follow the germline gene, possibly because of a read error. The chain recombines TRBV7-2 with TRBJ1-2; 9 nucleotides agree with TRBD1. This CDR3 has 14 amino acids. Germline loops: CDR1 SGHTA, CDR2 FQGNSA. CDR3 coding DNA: TGTGCCAGCAGCTTCCTAACAGGGGGCCGTATTCTCCGCTTC. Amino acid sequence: CASSFLTGGRILRF.

CDR3 sequence reads: CASRTRGKEPQHF. DNA for the CDR3: TGTGCCAGTAGAACCAGGGGTAAGGAGCCCCAGCATTTT. The V and J genes are TRBV19 and TRBJ1-5; a possible D gene is TRBD1 (6 bases). From germline, CDR1 is LNHDA and CDR2 SQIVND (reference sequence). V was shortened by 6 bases and J by 8 bases, with 14 bases between the two germline ends. The CDR3 is 13 residues long.

CDR3 in amino acids: CASSEAVTDTQYF. CDR3 nucleotide sequence: TGTGCCAGCAGCGAAGCGGTTACGGATACGCAGTATTTT. The V and J genes are TRBV7-9 and TRBJ2-3; TRBD2 is a possible D gene (5 bases). The germline CDR1 and CDR2 sequences are SEHNR and FQNEAQ (reference sequence). V gave up 5 bases and J gave up 6 bases, with 12 bases separating them. CDR3 length: 13 residues.

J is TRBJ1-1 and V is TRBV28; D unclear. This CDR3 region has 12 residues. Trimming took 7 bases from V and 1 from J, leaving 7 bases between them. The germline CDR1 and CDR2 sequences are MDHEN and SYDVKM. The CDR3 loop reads CASTIKNTEAFF. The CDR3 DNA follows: TGTGCCAGCACTATAAAGAACACTGAAGCTTTCTTT.

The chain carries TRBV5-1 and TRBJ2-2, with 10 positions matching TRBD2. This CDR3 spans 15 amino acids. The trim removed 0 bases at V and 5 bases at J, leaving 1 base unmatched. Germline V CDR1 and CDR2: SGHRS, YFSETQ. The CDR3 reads CASSLVAGGTGELFF. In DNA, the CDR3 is TGCGCCAGCAGCTTGGTAGCGGGAGGTACCGGGGAGCTGTTTTTT.

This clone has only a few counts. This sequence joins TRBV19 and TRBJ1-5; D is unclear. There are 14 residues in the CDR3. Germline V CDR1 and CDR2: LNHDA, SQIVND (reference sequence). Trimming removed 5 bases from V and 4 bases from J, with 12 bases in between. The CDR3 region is CASSVGRGNQPQHF. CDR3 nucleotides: TGTGCCAGTAGTGTAGGCCGGGGAAATCAGCCCCAGCATTTT.

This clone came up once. The CDR3: CASTTGSDQETQYF. Here the CDR3 DNA reads TGTGCCAGCACCACTGGTAGCGACCAAGAGACCCAGTACTTC. V and J are TRBV7-9 and TRBJ2-5, with a weak D call TRBD2 (5 bases). The CDR3 is 14 amino acids. Germline V gene data show CDR1 as SEHNR and CDR2 as FQNEAQ (reference sequence). The V end was cut by 7 bases, the J end by 0 bases, with 12 bases between.

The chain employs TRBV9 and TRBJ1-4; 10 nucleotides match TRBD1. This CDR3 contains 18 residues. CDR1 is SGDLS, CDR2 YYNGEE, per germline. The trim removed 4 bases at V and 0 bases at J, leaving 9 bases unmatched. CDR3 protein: CASSRGQGVSSTNEKLFF. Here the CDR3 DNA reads TGTGCCAGCAGCAGAGGACAGGGGGTTTCGTCAACTAATGAAAAACTGTTTTTT.